These 15 T cell receptor beta chains originate from one sample sequenced in a study of spatial heterogeneity in lung cancer. Study-wide results and caveats: Tumor mutation count correlated with how many alpha and beta TCRs expanded intratumorally.

TCRdb used MiXCR to reprocess the 5' RACE reads, holding one entry per CDR3 protein. This sample yields thousands of distinct CDR3 sequences, of which 14% are seen a single time; about 13% belongs to the top ten. The antigens these receptors bind are not known. Time point reported: sample taken at primary tumor resection. The source was lung tumor tissue, collected at surgery. The source of these receptors is a male donor with early-stage non-small cell lung cancer.

This clonotype rates as medium-sized. This beta chain was picked up by a library intended for alpha chains and is off target, so its count carries little meaning. CDR3: CASSPLGDSSYEQYF. The DNA of the CDR3 is TGTGCCAGCTCACCACTCGGGGACAGTTCCTACGAGCAGTACTTC. The chain recombines TRBV18 with TRBJ2-7, with 7 bases lining up with TRBD1. In germline, CDR1 is KGHSH, CDR2 LQKENI. V gave up 1 base and J gave up 1 base; unmatched junction bases: 4. The CDR3 contains 15 residues.

Points on this clonotype: The library was designed around alpha chains, so this beta chain is a stray read whose abundance carries little weight. The V gene is TRBV5-1, the J gene TRBJ2-3; TRBD1 aligns across 11 bases. This CDR3 contains 17 residues. The germline V gene encodes CDR1 SGHRS and CDR2 YFSETQ. V shed 3 bases and J 5 bases; nucleotides not matched to a gene: 11. The CDR3 loop reads CASSSWTGGSFRDTQYF. DNA for the CDR3: TGCGCCAGCAGCTCCTGGACAGGGGGCTCATTTAGAGATACGCAGTATTTT. The full variable domain, with the rest looked up from reference TRBV5-1 and TRBJ2-3, is KAGVTQTPRYLIKTRGQQVTLSCSPISGHRSVSWYQQTPGQGLQFLFEYFSETQRNKGNFPGRFSGRQFSNSRSEMNVSTLELGDSALYLCASSSWTGGSFRDTQYFGPGTRLTVL.

Of note for this clonotype: Since it is a stray read in a library aimed at alpha chains, this beta chain has a size that is not meaningful. The chain links TRBV3-1 to TRBJ2-3, with 8 nucleotides matching TRBD1. V dropped 1 base and J dropped 4; count of bases not matched to a gene: 4. The germline V gene has CDR1 LGHDT and CDR2 YNNKEL (reference sequence). The CDR3 contains 15 residues. CDR3: CASSQGQGSADTQYF. The CDR3 DNA sequence: TGTGCCAGCAGCCAAGGACAGGGGAGCGCAGATACGCAGTATTTT.

This clonotype was seen repeatedly, ten times or more. For a library built for alpha chains, this beta chain is a stray read; little rests on its size. The chain combines TRBV5-8 with TRBJ2-6, with a possible D match to TRBD2 (6 bases). The CDR3 length is 17 residues. Trimming took off 4 bases at V and 0 bases at J, with 14 bases between the two ends. CDR1 is SGHTS and CDR2 is YDEGEE in the germline V gene. The CDR3 DNA reads TGTGCCAGCAGCCACGGGACTTACACCTCTGGGGCCAACGTCCTGACTTTC. It is translated as CASSHGTYTSGANVLTF.

This clonotype occurred many times. This beta chain is an unintended read in a library built for alpha chains; its size means little. This chain uses TRBV13 with TRBJ2-7; 11 nucleotides line up with TRBD2. J was trimmed by 5 bases and V by 4 bases; bases with no gene match: 13. CDR3 length: 17 residues. From germline, CDR1 is PRHDT and CDR2 FYEKMQ (reference sequence). In nucleotides, the CDR3 is TGTGCCAGCAGCTCCACCCAAACATCTAGCGGGAGGCACGAGCAGTACTTC. Protein sequence: CASSSTQTSSGRHEQYF.

By frequency in the sample, this clonotype is medium-sized. A library prepared for alpha chains yielded this beta chain as an off-target read; its size is of little meaning. The chain carries TRBV6-5 and TRBJ2-1, with D tentatively TRBD2 (5 bases). Trimming shortened V by 2 bases and J by 0 bases, and 14 bases separated the two germline ends. The CDR3 extends over 17 amino acids. The germline V gene encodes CDR1 MNHEY and CDR2 SVGAGI. This chain's CDR3 is CASSYPNAGGSYNEQFF. CDR3 nucleotide sequence: TGTGCCAGCAGTTACCCAAATGCGGGTGGCTCCTACAATGAGCAGTTCTTC.

This clonotype was detected ten times or more. This beta chain is a stray sequence in a library constructed for alpha chains; its clone size is not meaningful. V usage is TRBV20-1 and J usage is TRBJ2-7, with TRBD1 matching 7 bases. This CDR3 spans 14 amino acids. Germline-derived CDR1 and CDR2 are DFQATT and SNEGSKA (reference sequence). V was clipped by 1 base and J by 2 bases; unmatched bases: 5. The CDR3 DNA reads TGCAGTGCTAGAGTACCGACAGGGCCCTACGAGCAGTACTTC. Translated: CSARVPTGPYEQYF.

In regard to this clonotype: This beta chain represents an off-target read in a library built for alpha chains; its size is of limited meaning. The chain has TRBV25-1 and TRBJ1-3; D unresolved. CDR3 length: 12 residues. Looked up from germline, CDR1 is MGHDK and CDR2 is SYGVNS. Trimming removed 3 bases from V and 3 bases from J, with 3 bases in between. CDR3 residues: CASSDSGNTIYF. The CDR3, as DNA: TGTGCCAGCAGTGATAGTGGAAACACCATATATTTT.

This clonotype has a count of ten or more. A library made for alpha chains picked up this beta chain off target, so its size means little. The genes are TRBV7-9 and TRBJ2-1, with a tentative D call TRBD2 (7 bases). Trimming cost V 2 bases and J 8 bases, with 13 bases left between them. CDR3 length: 14 amino acids. Germline CDR1 is SEHNR and CDR2 is FQNEAQ (reference sequence). The CDR3 region has the DNA TGTGCCAGCAGCTTAAAGGGGGAGGGCCATGAGCAGTTCTTC. Translated: CASSLKGEGHEQFF.

This clonotype was found many times. This beta chain is a stray read from a library made for alpha chains; its abundance is not meaningful. J is TRBJ2-3 and V is TRBV20-1; 16 positions match TRBD2. J gave up 4 bases and V 1 base, and 20 bases lay outside the gene matches. The germline V gene encodes CDR1 DFQATT and CDR2 SNEGSKA (reference sequence). This CDR3 has 22 amino acids. In nucleotides, the CDR3 is TGCAGTGCTAGAGGACGATCAACTCAATCCGGGACTAGCGGGAGGGCCTCAGATACGCAGTATTTT. Translating gives CSARGRSTQSGTSGRASDTQYF.

This clonotype was recorded at least ten times. This beta chain appears as a stray read in a library generated for alpha chains; its size is not informative. The chain carries TRBV12-3 or TRBV12-4 and TRBJ2-1, with D uncertain. CDR3 length: 13 residues. V was pared by 4 bases and J by 8 bases, with 12 bases between. The chain's CDR3 is CASSSNTRDEQFF. The CDR3 DNA follows: TGTGCCAGCAGTTCGAACACCCGGGATGAGCAGTTCTTC.

In its sample, this clonotype was seen many times. Because the library targeted alpha chains, this beta chain is an off-target read whose size means little. The V call is TRBV29-1, the J call TRBJ1-4; D ambiguous. Trimming removed 7 bases at V and 4 bases at J, with 13 bases between. CDR3 length: 13 amino acids. The germline gives CDR1 SQVTM, CDR2 ANQGSEA. CDR3 nucleotides: TGCAGCGCCTACGAGGCTCGTAATGAAAAACTGTTTTTT. It is translated as CSAYEARNEKLFF.

For this clonotype: Being off target in a library aimed at alpha chains, this beta chain has a size of little meaning. The genes are TRBV5-1 and TRBJ1-2; TRBD1 agrees at 8 bases. CDR1 and CDR2 from the germline V gene are SGHRS and YFSETQ. After removal of 0 bases from V and 6 bases from J, the junction contained 7 bases not matched to a gene. This CDR3 is built from 15 residues. CDR3 DNA sequence: TGCGCCAGCAGCTTGGCCGCAGGGGGCGCCGATGGCTACACCTTC. This encodes CASSLAAGGADGYTF.

This clonotype showed up many times. Since it is a stray read in a library aimed at alpha chains, this beta chain has a size that is not meaningful. This chain joins TRBV5-1 and TRBJ2-5, with D tentatively TRBD1 (5 bases). V lost 5 bases, J lost 0 bases, and 17 bases lay in between. Germline values: CDR1 SGHRS, CDR2 YFSETQ. The CDR3 contains 16 residues. In nucleotides, the CDR3 is TGCGCCAGCAGTTTCGGACAAGTCCAGTACCAAGAGACCCAGTACTTC. Protein: CASSFGQVQYQETQYF.

Sample share makes this clonotype medium-sized (0.01 to 0.1%). This beta chain was picked up by a library intended for alpha chains and is off target, so its count carries little meaning. This chain links TRBV12-3 or TRBV12-4 with TRBJ1-1; D remains unclear. The length of the CDR3 is 13 residues. The V gene lost 7 bases and the J gene lost 5 bases, with 14 bases spanning the gap. CDR3: CASTQGGRTEAFF. The CDR3, as DNA: TGTGCCAGCACCCAAGGCGGAAGGACTGAAGCTTTCTTT.